One sample yielded the 6 T cell receptor beta chains listed below, sequenced in a study of human T cells and chemical hapten exposure. TCRdb itself ran the RACE reads through MiXCR, one entry per CDR3 protein. Altogether 120,000 or so distinct CDR3 sequences are present, approximately 15% being singletons, with the ten largest covering 0.7% to 0.95%. The time point is: patch test 1, 2 weeks after DPC sensitization. Regarding treatment: therapeutic diphenylcyclopropenone sensitization with weekly scalp DPC. Sequences were derived from whole blood, sampled in connection with sensitization to the hapten diphenylcyclopropenone (DPC). The receptors derive from a man aged 18 to 30 with alopecia areata. Some clones in this sample may be carry-over from other donors' samples.

The chain employs TRBV2 and TRBJ1-2, with TRBD1 identical over 7 bases. Germline V gives CDR1 SNHLY, CDR2 FYNNEI. The length of the CDR3 is 13 residues. V gave up 6 bases and J gave up 4 bases; unmatched junction bases: 5. The CDR3 loop is CASREGALYGYTF. The CDR3 DNA is TGTGCCAGCAGAGAGGGGGCTCTCTATGGCTACACCTTC. The full variable domain, in which reference TRBV2 and TRBJ1-2 provide the parts outside the CDR3, is EPEVTQTPSHQVTQMGQEVILRCVPISNHLYFYWYRQILGQKVEFLVSFYNNEISEKSEIFDDQFSVERPDGSNFTLKIRSTKLEDSAMYFCASREGALYGYTFGSGTRLTVV.

The chain links TRBV29-1 to TRBJ2-3, with a tentative D call TRBD1 (6 bases). Trimming took off 4 bases at V and 0 bases at J, with 8 bases between the two ends. The CDR3 sequence is 13 residues long. The germline V gene encodes CDR1 SQVTM and CDR2 ANQGSEA. The CDR3 loop is CSVAGVSTDTQYF. CDR3 coding DNA: TGCAGCGTTGCAGGGGTTAGCACAGATACGCAGTATTTT.

The chain joins TRBV4-1 to TRBJ1-2; the D gene is possibly TRBD1 (5 bases). Germline V CDR1 and CDR2: MGHRA, YSYEKL. The CDR3 extends over 16 amino acids. Trimming took off 4 bases at V and 8 bases at J, with 23 bases between the two ends. CDR3 sequence reads: CASSRSGPGNNRGYTF. The CDR3 DNA reads as TGCGCCAGCAGCCGCAGTGGGCCAGGGAACAACCGGGGCTACACCTTC.

This clonotype has more than one count but fewer than ten. This chain uses TRBV4-3 with TRBJ1-5; TRBD1 might be the D (6 bases). The CDR3 has 15 amino acids. Trimming removed 2 bases from V and 4 bases from J, with 12 bases in between. CDR1 and CDR2 (germline): LGHNA, YSLEER. As DNA, the CDR3 is TGCGCCAGCAGCCAATACCGGACAGCAAATCAGCCCCAGCATTTT. Amino acids: CASSQYRTANQPQHF.

This clonotype appeared a few times. The chain recombines TRBV9 with TRBJ1-2, with 9 bases fitting TRBD1. CDR3 size: 12 residues. J lost 7 bases, V lost 4 bases, and 2 bases had no gene match. Per the germline V gene, CDR1 is SGDLS and CDR2 is YYNGEE. CDR3 region: CASSTQGAGYTF. As DNA, the CDR3 is TGTGCCAGCAGCACACAGGGGGCTGGCTACACCTTC.

This rearrangement joins TRBV11-2 to TRBJ2-3; D possibly corresponds to TRBD2 (6 bases). V lost 1 base and J 4 bases, leaving 9 bases between the germline ends. The germline gives CDR1 SGHAT, CDR2 FQNNGV. This CDR3 spans 14 amino acids. CDR3 coding DNA: TGTGCCAGCAGCTTAGGACTAGGATCAGATACGCAGTATTTT. Its translation: CASSLGLGSDTQYF.